This T cell receptor beta chain was retrieved from a study of cytomegalovirus exposure and HLA in healthy donors. The CDR3 extends over 14 amino acids. Germline loops: CDR1 SGHVS, CDR2 FNYEAQ. V gave up 4 bases and J gave up 6 bases; unmatched junction bases: 5. Study-wide findings and caveats: According to an earlier analysis, most TCR beta V segments yielded productive rearrangements about 87% or about 30% of the time. Fewer N-insertions (relative to the 666-donor mean) were reportedly seen in an Asian-associated ancestry cluster in a later analysis.

Turning to this clone: As yet, its antigen is unknown.

Vbeta (60) and Jbeta (13) primers were used in the PCR. Here immunoSEQ multiplex PCR was the method, and the copy in TCRdb shows in-frame clones only, minus some. Of some 150,000 clones listed, approximately 80% were seen once; the top ten hold 1.5%. This chain connects TRBV7-6 to TRBJ2-2; 7 bases are shared with TRBD1. Specimen: PBMCs. This TCR came from a woman between 18 and 29 years old in good health and CMV-seronegative. CDR3 residues: CASSYNRGAGELFF. The DNA for the CDR3 is TGTGCCAGCAGCTATAACAGGGGTGCCGGGGAGCTGTTTTTT. Complete variable domain (other parts from reference TRBV7-6 and TRBJ2-2): GAGVSQSPRYKVTKRGQDVALRCDPISGHVSLYWYRQALGQGPEFLTYFNYEAQQDKSGLPNDRFSAERPEGSISTLTIQRTEQRDSAMYRCASSYNRGAGELFFGEGSRLTVL.